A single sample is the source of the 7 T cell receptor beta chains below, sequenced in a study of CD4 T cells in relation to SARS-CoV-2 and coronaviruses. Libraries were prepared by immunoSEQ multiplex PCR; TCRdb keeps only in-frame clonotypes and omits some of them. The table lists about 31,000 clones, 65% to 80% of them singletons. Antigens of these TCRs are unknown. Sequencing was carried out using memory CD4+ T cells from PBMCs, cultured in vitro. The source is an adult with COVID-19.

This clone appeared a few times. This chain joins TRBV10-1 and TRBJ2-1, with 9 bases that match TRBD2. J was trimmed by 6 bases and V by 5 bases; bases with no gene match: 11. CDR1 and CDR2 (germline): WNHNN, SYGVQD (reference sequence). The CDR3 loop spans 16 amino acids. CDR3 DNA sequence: TGCGCCAGCAGTTCAGGGGGGCTAGCGGGAACCAATGAGCAGTTCTTC. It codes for CASSSGGLAGTNEQFF.

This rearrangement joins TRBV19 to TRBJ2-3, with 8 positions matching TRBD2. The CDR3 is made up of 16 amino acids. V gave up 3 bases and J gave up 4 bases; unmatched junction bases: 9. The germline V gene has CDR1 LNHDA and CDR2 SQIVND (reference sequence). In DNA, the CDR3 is TGTGCCAGTAGTATGGTAGCGGGGAGGGGCCCAGATACGCAGTATTTT. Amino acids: CASSMVAGRGPDTQYF. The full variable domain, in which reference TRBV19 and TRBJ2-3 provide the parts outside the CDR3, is DGGITQSPKYLFRKEGQNVTLSCEQNLNHDAMYWYRQDPGQGLRLIYYSQIVNDFQKGDIAEGYSVSREKKESFPLTVTSAQKNPTAFYLCASSMVAGRGPDTQYFGPGTRLTVL.

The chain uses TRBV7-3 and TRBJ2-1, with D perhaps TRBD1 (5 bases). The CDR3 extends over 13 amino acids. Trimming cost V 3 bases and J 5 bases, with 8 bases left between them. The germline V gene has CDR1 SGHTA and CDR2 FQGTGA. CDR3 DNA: TGTGCCAGCAGCTTGGGGCGAGACAATGAGCAGTTCTTC. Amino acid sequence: CASSLGRDNEQFF.

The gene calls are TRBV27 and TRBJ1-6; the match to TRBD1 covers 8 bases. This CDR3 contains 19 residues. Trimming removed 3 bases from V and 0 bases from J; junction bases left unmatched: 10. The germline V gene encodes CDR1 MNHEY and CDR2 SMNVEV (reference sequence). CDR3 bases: TGTGCCAGCAGTTTTTTAACAGGGGGGACGAGCTCCTATAATTCACCCCTCCACTTT. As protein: CASSFLTGGTSSYNSPLHF.

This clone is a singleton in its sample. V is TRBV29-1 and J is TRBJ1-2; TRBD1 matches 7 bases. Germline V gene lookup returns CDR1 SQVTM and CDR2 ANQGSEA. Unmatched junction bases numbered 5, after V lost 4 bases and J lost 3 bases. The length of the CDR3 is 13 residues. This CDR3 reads CSVGRGQDYGYTF. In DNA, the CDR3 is TGCAGCGTTGGGAGGGGGCAAGACTATGGCTACACCTTC.

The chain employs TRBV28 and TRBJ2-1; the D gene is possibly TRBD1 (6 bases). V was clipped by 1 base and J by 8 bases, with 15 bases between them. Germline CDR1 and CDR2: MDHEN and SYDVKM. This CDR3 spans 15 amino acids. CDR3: CASSLSGDRYDEQFF. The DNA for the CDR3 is TGTGCCAGCAGTTTATCAGGTGACAGGTACGATGAGCAGTTCTTC.

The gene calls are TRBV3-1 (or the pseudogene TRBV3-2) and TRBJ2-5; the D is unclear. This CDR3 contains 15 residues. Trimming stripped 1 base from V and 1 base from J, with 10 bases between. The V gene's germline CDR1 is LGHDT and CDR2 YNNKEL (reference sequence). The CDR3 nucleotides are TGTGCCAGCAGCCAAGTCTTCGGACCCCAAGAGACCCAGTACTTC. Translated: CASSQVFGPQETQYF.